A selection of T cell receptor beta chains follows, all from one sample in a study of Graves' ophthalmopathy and Graves' hyperthyroidism. TCRdb re-analysed the multiplex PCR reads in MiXCR, keeping a single row per CDR3 protein. The data contain about 740,000 distinct CDR3 sequences, roughly two fifths of them singletons. Sequenced sample: peripheral blood. The receptors here all came from an adult man with Graves' ophthalmopathy. CDR3s leave out the opening cysteine and the closing phenylalanine or tryptophan.

TRBV20-1	TRBJ2-7	SATTGSYEQY
TRBV5-6	TRBJ1-3	ASSPTGRGNTIY
TRBV2	TRBJ2-5	ASSYSGGTRLTQY
TRBV2	TRBJ1-5	ASSLRGVSNQPQH
TRBV15	TRBJ2-7	ATSRGEGVY
TRBV4-1	TRBJ2-7	ASSPSPGQRTYEQY
TRBV20-1	TRBJ1-1	SAWDTENTEAF
TRBV9	TRBJ1-3	ASSVGGTGVSPSGNTIY
TRBV7-3	TRBJ2-7	ASSVVRDNSYEQY
TRBV2	TRBJ1-1	ASREDRGVGDTEAF
TRBV4-1	TRBJ2-7	AGSQDGGEQY
TRBV12-3/TRBV12-4	TRBJ1-2	ASSRNSGGYGYT
TRBV7-9	TRBJ1-2	ASSLGSGGYGYT
TRBV9	TRBJ2-6	ASSVAGLAGVNVLT
TRBV29-1	TRBJ1-4	SVGSWNEKLF
TRBV7-3	TRBJ2-7	ASLDGTYEQY
TRBV14	TRBJ2-6	ASRGRVSGANVLT
TRBV6-6	TRBJ1-2	ASSYLTGYGYT
TRBV14	TRBJ1-2	ASSQDGTHYGYT